This T cell receptor beta chain was profiled in a study of identical twins. General study results and limits: Clonotypes of the beta chain that were abundant in cord blood carried fewer insertions (memory repertoires showed none).

This clonotype was seen a few times. The antigen is unknown. Unique molecular identifiers were present on the cDNA, and a universal primer site came from template switching. MiXCR, applied by TCRdb to the 5' RACE reads, yields one record per CDR3 protein. The sample records 700,000 to 950,000 distinct CDR3 sequences, approximately 13% being singletons. Every one of the donors was a healthy Caucasian. J gave up 7 bases and V 4 bases, and 6 bases lay outside the gene matches. Germline CDR1 and CDR2: SGHTS and YDEGEE. The length of the CDR3 is 15 residues. The same data also went into a second study, on yellow fever vaccine responses in identical twins.

The rearrangement uses TRBV5-8 and TRBJ2-1, with 12 bases aligning to TRBD2. The source of this sequence is a woman aged 18-29 years in good health. Material: PBMCs. The CDR3 region has the DNA TGTGCCAGCAGCGCCGGACTAGCGGGGCAAAATGAGCAGTTCTTC. This gives the protein CASSAGLAGQNEQFF.